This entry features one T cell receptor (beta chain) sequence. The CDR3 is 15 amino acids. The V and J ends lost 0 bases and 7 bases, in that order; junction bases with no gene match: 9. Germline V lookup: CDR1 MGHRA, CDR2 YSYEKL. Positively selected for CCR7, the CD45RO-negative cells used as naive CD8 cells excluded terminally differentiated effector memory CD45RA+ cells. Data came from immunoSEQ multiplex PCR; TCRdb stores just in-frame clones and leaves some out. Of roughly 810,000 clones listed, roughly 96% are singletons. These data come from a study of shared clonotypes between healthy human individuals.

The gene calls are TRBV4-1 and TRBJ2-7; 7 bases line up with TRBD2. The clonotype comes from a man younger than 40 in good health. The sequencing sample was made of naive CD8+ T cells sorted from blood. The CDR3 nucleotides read TGCGCCAGCAGCCAAGACATAGCGGGTTTTAGGGAGCAGTACTTC. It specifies CASSQDIAGFREQYF.